The rows below give T cell receptor beta chains drawn from one sample of a study of radiation and T cells in renal cell carcinoma. Sequencing used immunoSEQ multiplex PCR; TCRdb keeps in-frame clones, though not all of them. Altogether 100,000 to 150,000 clones are present, roughly 80% being singletons, with the ten largest covering approximately 3%. The sample in question was blood, obtained from a patient whose treatment included radiotherapy and nephrectomy. The receptor set was obtained from a woman aged 60-75 years with renal cell carcinoma. Each CDR3 is given with its conserved first and last residue. The D gene is left open where the match is weak. Only some rows state a clone size, as once, few, many or a class for expanded clones.

TRBJ2-1 | TRBV5-1 | - | TRBD2 | TGCGCCAGCAGCTTGGGGGGACTAGCGGACTACAATGAGCAGTTCTTC | CASSLGGLADYNEQFF
TRBJ1-1 | TRBV19 | - | TRBD1 | TGTGCCAGTAGTATAGAAGTCGGCAGGGGGCGAGCTTTCTTT | CASSIEVGRGRAFF
TRBJ1-5 | TRBV19 | - | - | TGTGCCAGTAGTGCCATCACAGGTACCAATCAGCCCCAGCATTTT | CASSAITGTNQPQHF
TRBJ1-5 | TRBV13 | - | - | TGTGCCAGCAGCCCAGGGCGGGGGCGAGGTCAGCCCCAGCATTTT | CASSPGRGRGQPQHF
TRBJ1-1 | TRBV19 | few | - | TGTGCCAGTAGTATCCGGCCGGGTCCTACAGCTGAAGCTTTCTTT | CASSIRPGPTAEAFF
TRBJ2-7 | TRBV28 | - | - | TGTGCCAGCAAAGGCGCGAATCCCTACGAGCAGTACTTC | CASKGANPYEQYF
TRBJ2-1 | TRBV7-6 | few | - | TGTGCCAGCAGCCCGGTAGGAGGGGCGCCGAATGAGCAGTTCTTC | CASSPVGGAPNEQFF
TRBJ2-1 | TRBV19 | - | TRBD2 | TGTGCCAGTAGTATGGGGACTAGCGGGGTCAATGAGCAGTTCTTC | CASSMGTSGVNEQFF
TRBJ2-7 | TRBV7-6 | - | - | TGTGCCAGCAGCTTAGAAGGGGGGGCGTCCCTAAATGAGCAGTACTTC | CASSLEGGASLNEQYF
TRBJ1-2 | TRBV25-1 | - | - | TGTGCCAGCAGTGAGGCAGGGAAGTATGGCTACACCTTC | CASSEAGKYGYTF
TRBJ2-7 | TRBV5-6 | - | TRBD2 | TGTGCCAGCAGCCGCGGACTAGCGGGAGTCTACGAGCAGTACTTC | CASSRGLAGVYEQYF
TRBJ1-6 | TRBV28 | - | TRBD1 | TGTGCCAGCACAGTCCCGGGACAGGGCCCGGGATCACCCCTCCACTTT | CASTVPGQGPGSPLHF
TRBJ1-5 | TRBV9 | - | - | TGTGCCAGCAGCGTGCGGGCGGGCAATCAGCCCCAGCATTTT | CASSVRAGNQPQHF
TRBJ1-5 | TRBV19 | - | TRBD1 | TGTGCCAGTAGTAGGCACAGGGGGCGAGAATTCAATCAGCCCCAGCATTTT | CASSRHRGREFNQPQHF
TRBJ2-7 | TRBV5-8 | - | TRBD1 | TGTGCCAGCAGCTCAATGGGGGGACAGGGCCCCTGGTACGAGCAGTACTTC | CASSSMGGQGPWYEQYF
TRBJ1-5 | TRBV19 | - | - | TGTGCCAGTAGTATTCCTTCGGGTGGCCAGCCCCAGCATTTT | CASSIPSGGQPQHF
TRBJ2-7 | TRBV4-1 | - | - | TGCGCCAGCAGCCAAGCCCTCCTATCAAACGAGCAGTACTTC | CASSQALLSNEQYF
TRBJ2-3 | TRBV9 | once | - | TGTGCCAGCAGCGTAGGGGCAGGGGAGGCAGATACGCAGTATTTT | CASSVGAGEADTQYF
TRBJ2-1 | TRBV15 | - | - | TGTGCCACCGGGACGAGCTCCTACAATGAGCAGTTCTTC | CATGTSSYNEQFF
TRBJ2-3 | TRBV5-1 | - | - | TGCGCCAGCAGCTTGGGACAGAGAACAGATACGCAGTATTTT | CASSLGQRTDTQYF
TRBJ2-7 | TRBV19 | - | TRBD1 | TGTGCCAGTAGTATCGGGACAGGGAATCAGCAGTACTTC | CASSIGTGNQQYF
TRBJ2-5 | TRBV7-8 | once | - | TGTGCCAGCAGCTTAGCGCTTACTGCCACCGGGGCGGAGACCCAGTACTTC | CASSLALTATGAETQYF
TRBJ2-2 | TRBV27 | - | - | TGTGCCAGCAGTCCCCCCTTCACCGGGGAGCTGTTTTTT | CASSPPFTGELFF
TRBJ2-7 | TRBV29-1 | - | TRBD1 | TGCAGCGTTGCGGGACAGGGTTACGAGCAGTACTTC | CSVAGQGYEQYF
TRBJ1-1 | TRBV28 | few | - | TGTGCCAGCTGCGACCCACCGGAACTACTATTGAACACTGAAGCTTTCTTT | CASCDPPELLLNTEAFF
TRBJ2-2 | TRBV27 | - | TRBD1 | TGTGCCAGCAGTGCGAACAGGGGGGCCGGGGAGCTGTTTTTT | CASSANRGAGELFF
TRBJ2-2 | TRBV5-6 | - | - | TGTGCCAGCAGCTTCCACACCTACACCGGGGAGCTGTTTTTT | CASSFHTYTGELFF
TRBJ1-5 | TRBV28 | - | - | TGTGCCAGCACCATAAGATGGGGGTACTCGGAGCCCCAGCATTTT | CASTIRWGYSEPQHF
TRBJ1-1 | TRBV7-8 | - | TRBD1 | TGTGCCGGCAGCACCACAGGGGTGGAAACTGAAGCTTTCTTT | CAGSTTGVETEAFF
TRBJ1-3 | TRBV2 | - | - | TGTGCCCGCGGGCAGAAACCTGGAAACACCATATATTTT | CARGQKPGNTIYF
TRBJ1-2 | TRBV6-6 | - | - | TGTGCCAGCAGTGAAATCACCTTC | CASSEITF
TRBJ1-1 | TRBV6-5 | - | TRBD1 | TGTGCCAGCAGCCTCAACAGGGGGTATACTGAAGCTTTCTTT | CASSLNRGYTEAFF
TRBJ1-1 | TRBV29-1 | - | - | TGCAGCGTTGACTGGGGGGGCACTGAAGCTTTCTTT | CSVDWGGTEAFF
TRBJ1-2 | TRBV19 | few | - | TGTGCCAGTAGTCCCGCGGACCCCTATGGCTACACCTTC | CASSPADPYGYTF
TRBJ2-4 | TRBV28 | - | - | TGTGCCAGCAGCGTAGCCAAAAACATTCAGTACTTC | CASSVAKNIQYF
TRBJ1-1 | TRBV15 | once | - | TGTGCCACCAGCAGAGATCGCAGCCCTGAAGCTTTCTTT | CATSRDRSPEAFF
TRBJ1-5 | TRBV6-6 | - | - | TGTGCCAGCAGTACCACCGGGCCTTTCAATCAGCCCCAGCATTTT | CASSTTGPFNQPQHF
TRBJ2-7 | TRBV15 | - | - | TGTGCCACCCGGGCGAGCTCCTACGAGCAGTACTTC | CATRASSYEQYF
TRBJ2-1 | TRBV30 | once | TRBD2 | TGTGCCTGGAGTCCGGGGACTAGCGTTTACAATGAGCAGTTCTTC | CAWSPGTSVYNEQFF
TRBJ2-1 | TRBV1 | - | - | TGCACCAGCAGCCAAGATTGTGGGCCCCGACCGACAACGAAACACAATGAGCAGTTCTTC | CTSSQDCGPRPTTKHNEQFF
TRBJ1-1 | TRBV27 | few | - | TGTGCCAGCAGTGGAGGGGGGGGAACTGAAGCTTTCTTT | CASSGGGGTEAFF
TRBJ1-5 | TRBV4-2 | - | - | TGTGCCAGCAGCCAAGGGACTCCGCCCTTCGAGCCCCAGCATTTT | CASSQGTPPFEPQHF
TRBJ1-1 | TRBV5-1 | - | - | TGCGCCAGCAGCTTGGAGGGGTATCTGGACACTGAAGCTTTCTTT | CASSLEGYLDTEAFF
TRBJ1-2 | TRBV18 | - | TRBD1 | TGTGCCAGCTCACCTTCTGGACAGGGCTATGGCTACACCTTC | CASSPSGQGYGYTF
TRBJ1-3 | TRBV9 | - | - | TGTGCCAGCAGCGTAGCTAGCAGTAGGGTTCCAAACACCATATATTTT | CASSVASSRVPNTIYF
TRBJ2-1 | TRBV6-5 | - | - | TGTGCCAGCAGTTACTCGAGGACAGTTGGGAGGAATGAGCAGTTCTTC | CASSYSRTVGRNEQFF
TRBJ2-2 | TRBV10-1 | - | TRBD1 | TGCGCCAGCAGTGAGGCCGGGACAGGGAGGACCGGGGAGCTGTTTTTT | CASSEAGTGRTGELFF
TRBJ1-1 | TRBV7-9 | - | - | TGTGCCAGCAGCCCCTCATTGAACACTGAAGCTTTCTTT | CASSPSLNTEAFF
TRBJ1-2 | TRBV10-3 | - | - | TGTGCCATCAGTGTCGACACCAACTATGGCTACACCTTC | CAISVDTNYGYTF
TRBJ1-4 | TRBV19 | - | - | TGTGCCAGTAGCAAAAGAACAAGAGGTGAAAAACTGTTTTTT | CASSKRTRGEKLFF
TRBJ2-7 | TRBV7-8 | - | TRBD2 | TGTGCCAGCAGCTTCGCCGGGGAGGGGGAGCAGTACTTC | CASSFAGEGEQYF